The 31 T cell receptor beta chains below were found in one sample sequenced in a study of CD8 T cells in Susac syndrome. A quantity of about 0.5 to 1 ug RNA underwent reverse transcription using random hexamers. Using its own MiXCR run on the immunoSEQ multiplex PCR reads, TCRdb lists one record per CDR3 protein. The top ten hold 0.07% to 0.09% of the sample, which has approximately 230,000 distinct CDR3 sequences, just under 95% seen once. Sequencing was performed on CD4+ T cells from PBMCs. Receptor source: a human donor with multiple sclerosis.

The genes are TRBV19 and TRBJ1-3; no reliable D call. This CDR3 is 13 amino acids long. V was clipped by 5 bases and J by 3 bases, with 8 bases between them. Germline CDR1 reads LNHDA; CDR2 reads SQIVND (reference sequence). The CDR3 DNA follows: TGTGCCAGTAGTTGGGGATTTGGAAACACCATATATTTT. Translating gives CASSWGFGNTIYF.

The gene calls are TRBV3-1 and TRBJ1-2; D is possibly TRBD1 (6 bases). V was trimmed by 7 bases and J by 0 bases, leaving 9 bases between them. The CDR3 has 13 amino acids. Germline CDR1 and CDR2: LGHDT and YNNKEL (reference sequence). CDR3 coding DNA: TGTGCCAGCACGGGACACGCTAACTATGGCTACACCTTC. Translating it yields CASTGHANYGYTF.

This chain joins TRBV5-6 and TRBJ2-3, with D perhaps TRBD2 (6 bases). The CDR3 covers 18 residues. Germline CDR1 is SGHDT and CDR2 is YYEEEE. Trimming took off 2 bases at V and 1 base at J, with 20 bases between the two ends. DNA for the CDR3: TGTGCCAGCAGCTTAGTCGGGGGAAGAGGAAGAGGCACAGATACGCAGTATTTT. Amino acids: CASSLVGGRGRGTDTQYF.

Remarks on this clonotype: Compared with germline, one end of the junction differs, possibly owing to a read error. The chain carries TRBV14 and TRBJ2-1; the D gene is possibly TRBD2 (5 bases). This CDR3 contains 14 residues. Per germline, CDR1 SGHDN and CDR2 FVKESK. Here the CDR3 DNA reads TGTGCCAGCGGCCAAAGGATAGGAAGAGGGGAGCAGTTCTTC. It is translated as CASGQRIGRGEQFF.

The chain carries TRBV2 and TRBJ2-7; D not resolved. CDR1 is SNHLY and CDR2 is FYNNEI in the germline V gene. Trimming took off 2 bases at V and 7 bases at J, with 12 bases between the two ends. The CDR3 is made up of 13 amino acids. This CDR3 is CASSESWQKEQYV. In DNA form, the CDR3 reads TGTGCCAGCAGTGAAAGCTGGCAGAAAGAGCAGTACGTC.

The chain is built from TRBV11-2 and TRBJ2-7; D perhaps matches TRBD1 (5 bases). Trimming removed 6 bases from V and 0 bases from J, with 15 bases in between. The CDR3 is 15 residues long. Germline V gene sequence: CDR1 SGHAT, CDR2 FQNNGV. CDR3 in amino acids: CASRPAGRSSYEQYF. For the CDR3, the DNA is TGTGCCAGCAGGCCCGCAGGGCGCAGCTCCTACGAGCAGTACTTC.

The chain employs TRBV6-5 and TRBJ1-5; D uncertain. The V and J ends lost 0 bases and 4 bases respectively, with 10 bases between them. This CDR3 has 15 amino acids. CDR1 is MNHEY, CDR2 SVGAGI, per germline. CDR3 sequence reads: CASSYSMGKNQPQHF. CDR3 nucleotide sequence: TGTGCCAGCAGTTACTCGATGGGAAAGAATCAGCCCCAGCATTTT.

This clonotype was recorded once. CDR3 protein: CASSPPGSNREQFF. The CDR3 DNA is TGTGCCAGCAGCCCTCCCGGGTCGAATAGGGAGCAGTTCTTC. The V gene is TRBV9, the J gene TRBJ2-1, with D uncertain. Looked up from germline, CDR1 is SGDLS and CDR2 is YYNGEE. The CDR3 contains 14 residues. The V and J ends lost 4 bases and 10 bases respectively, with 18 bases between them.

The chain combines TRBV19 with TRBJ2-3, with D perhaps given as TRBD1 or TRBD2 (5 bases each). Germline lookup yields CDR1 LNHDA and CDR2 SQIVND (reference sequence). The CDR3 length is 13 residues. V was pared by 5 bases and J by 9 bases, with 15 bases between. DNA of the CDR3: TGTGCCAGTAGTGCCGACGGGGCAGTCACGCAGTATTTT. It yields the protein CASSADGAVTQYF.

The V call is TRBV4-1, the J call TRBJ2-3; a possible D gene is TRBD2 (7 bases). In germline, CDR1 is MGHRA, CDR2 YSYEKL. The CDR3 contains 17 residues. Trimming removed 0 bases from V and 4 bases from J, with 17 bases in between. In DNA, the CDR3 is TGCGCCAGCAGCCAAGATTCTGGGGGGGCCTTGGCAGATACGCAGTATTTT. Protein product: CASSQDSGGALADTQYF.

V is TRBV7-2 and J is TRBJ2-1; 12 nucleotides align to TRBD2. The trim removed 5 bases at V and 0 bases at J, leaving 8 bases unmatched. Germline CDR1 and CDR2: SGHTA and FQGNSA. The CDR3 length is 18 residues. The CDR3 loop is CASSTRTSGASSYNEQFF. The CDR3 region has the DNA TGTGCCAGCAGCACCAGGACTAGCGGGGCCAGCTCCTACAATGAGCAGTTCTTC.

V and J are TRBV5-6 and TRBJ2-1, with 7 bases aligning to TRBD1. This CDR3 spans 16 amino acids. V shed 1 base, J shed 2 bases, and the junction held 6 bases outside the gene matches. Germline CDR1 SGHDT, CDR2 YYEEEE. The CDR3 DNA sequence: TGTGCCAGCAGCTTGCCCGACAGGGTAGCCTACAATGAGCAGTTCTTC. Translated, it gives CASSLPDRVAYNEQFF.

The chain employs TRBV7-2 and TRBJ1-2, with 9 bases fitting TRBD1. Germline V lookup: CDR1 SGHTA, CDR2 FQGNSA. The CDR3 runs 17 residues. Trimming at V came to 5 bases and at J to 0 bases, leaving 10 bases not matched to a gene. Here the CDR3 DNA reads TGTGCCAGCAGCCCGCGGCTGAGGACAGGGGCTAACTATGGCTACACCTTC. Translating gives CASSPRLRTGANYGYTF.

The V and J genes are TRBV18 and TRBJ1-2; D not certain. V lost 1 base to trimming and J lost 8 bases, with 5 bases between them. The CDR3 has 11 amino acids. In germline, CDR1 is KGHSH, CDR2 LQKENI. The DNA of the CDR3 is TGTGCCAGCTCACCACTCGTGGGCTACACCTTC. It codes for CASSPLVGYTF.

CDR3 protein: CASSVAQEGDEQYF. As DNA, the CDR3 is TGTGCCAGCAGCGTAGCTCAGGAGGGGGACGAGCAGTACTTC. This chain joins TRBV9 and TRBJ2-7; TRBD1 or TRBD2 may be the D gene (6 bases each). Trimming stripped 0 bases from V and 5 bases from J, with 12 bases between. The CDR3 runs 14 residues. Germline CDR1 and CDR2: SGDLS and YYNGEE. The full variable domain, rest sourced from reference TRBV9 and TRBJ2-7, is DSGVTQTPKHLITATGQRVTLRCSPRSGDLSVYWYQQSLDQGLQFLIQYYNGEERAKGNILERFSAQQFPDLHSELNLSSLELGDSALYFCASSVAQEGDEQYFGPGTRLTVT.

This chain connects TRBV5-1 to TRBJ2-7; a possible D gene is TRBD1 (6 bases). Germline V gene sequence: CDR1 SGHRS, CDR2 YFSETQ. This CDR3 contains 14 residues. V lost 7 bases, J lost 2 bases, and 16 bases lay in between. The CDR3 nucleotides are TGCGCCAGCGGGAAGACAGGCTCGACCTACGAGCAGTACTTC. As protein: CASGKTGSTYEQYF. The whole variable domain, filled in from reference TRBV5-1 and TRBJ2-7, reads KAGVTQTPRYLIKTRGQQVTLSCSPISGHRSVSWYQQTPGQGLQFLFEYFSETQRNKGNFPGRFSGRQFSNSRSEMNVSTLELGDSALYLCASGKTGSTYEQYFGPGTRLTVT.

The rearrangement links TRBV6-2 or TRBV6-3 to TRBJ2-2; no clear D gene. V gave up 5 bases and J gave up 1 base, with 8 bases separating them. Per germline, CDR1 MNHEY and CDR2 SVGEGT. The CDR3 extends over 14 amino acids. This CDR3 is CASSRRVNTGELFF. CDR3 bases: TGTGCCAGCAGTCGCAGAGTGAACACCGGGGAGCTGTTTTTT.

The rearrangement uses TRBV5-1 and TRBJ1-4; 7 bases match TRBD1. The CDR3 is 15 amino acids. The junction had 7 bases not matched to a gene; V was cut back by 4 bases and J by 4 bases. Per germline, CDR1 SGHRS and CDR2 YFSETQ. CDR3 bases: TGCGCCAGCAGCAACCAGGGACAGATTAATGAAAAACTGTTTTTT. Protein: CASSNQGQINEKLFF.

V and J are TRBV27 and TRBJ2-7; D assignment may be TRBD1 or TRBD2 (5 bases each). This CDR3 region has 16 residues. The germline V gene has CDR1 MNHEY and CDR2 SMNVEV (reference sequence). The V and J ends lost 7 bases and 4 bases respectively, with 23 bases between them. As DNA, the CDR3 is TGTGCCAGCAACGCAATGGGGCCGTCCGGGGCTTACGAGCAGTACTTC. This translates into CASNAMGPSGAYEQYF.

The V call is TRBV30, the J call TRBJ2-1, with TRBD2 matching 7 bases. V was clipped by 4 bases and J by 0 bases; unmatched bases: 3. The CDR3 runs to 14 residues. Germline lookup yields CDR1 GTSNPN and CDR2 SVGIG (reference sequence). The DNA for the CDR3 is TGTGCCTGGAAGGGCGGGAGCTCCTACAATGAGCAGTTCTTC. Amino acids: CAWKGGSSYNEQFF. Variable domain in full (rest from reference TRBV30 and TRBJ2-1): SQTIHQWPATLVQPVGSPLSLECTVEGTSNPNLYWYRQAAGRGLQLLFYSVGIGQISSEVPQNLSASRPQDRQFILSSKKLLLSDSGFYLCAWKGGSSYNEQFFGPGTRLTVL.

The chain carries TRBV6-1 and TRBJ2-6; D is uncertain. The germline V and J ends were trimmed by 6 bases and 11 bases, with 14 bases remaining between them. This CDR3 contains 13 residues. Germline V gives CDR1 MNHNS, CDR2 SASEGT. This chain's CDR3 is CASSPTRWDVLTF. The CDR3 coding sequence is TGTGCCAGCAGCCCTACCCGATGGGACGTCCTGACTTTC.

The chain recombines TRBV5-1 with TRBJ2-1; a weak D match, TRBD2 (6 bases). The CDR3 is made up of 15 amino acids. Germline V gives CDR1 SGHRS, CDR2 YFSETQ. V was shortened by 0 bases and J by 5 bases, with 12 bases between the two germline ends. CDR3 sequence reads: CASSLVIAENNEQFF. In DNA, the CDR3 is TGCGCCAGCAGCTTGGTAATAGCGGAAAACAATGAGCAGTTCTTC.

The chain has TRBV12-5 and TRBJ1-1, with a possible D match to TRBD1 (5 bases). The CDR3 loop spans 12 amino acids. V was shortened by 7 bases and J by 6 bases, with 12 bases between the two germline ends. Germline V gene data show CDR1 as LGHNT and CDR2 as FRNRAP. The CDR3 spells CASARDGPEAFF. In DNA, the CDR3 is TGTGCTAGTGCCCGGGACGGCCCTGAAGCTTTCTTT.

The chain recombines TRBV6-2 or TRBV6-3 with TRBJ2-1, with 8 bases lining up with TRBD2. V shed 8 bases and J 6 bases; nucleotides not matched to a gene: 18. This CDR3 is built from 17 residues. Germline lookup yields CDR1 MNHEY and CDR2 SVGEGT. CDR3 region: CASGRTSGGTKLNEQFF. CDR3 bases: TGTGCCAGCGGGAGAACTAGCGGAGGAACTAAACTCAATGAGCAGTTCTTC.

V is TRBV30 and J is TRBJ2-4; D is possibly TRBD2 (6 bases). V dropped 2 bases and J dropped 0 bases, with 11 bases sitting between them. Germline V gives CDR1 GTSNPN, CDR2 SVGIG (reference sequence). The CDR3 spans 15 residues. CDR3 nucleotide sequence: TGTGCCTGGAGTTTAGGGGACTTAGCCAAAAACATTCAGTACTTC. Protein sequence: CAWSLGDLAKNIQYF.

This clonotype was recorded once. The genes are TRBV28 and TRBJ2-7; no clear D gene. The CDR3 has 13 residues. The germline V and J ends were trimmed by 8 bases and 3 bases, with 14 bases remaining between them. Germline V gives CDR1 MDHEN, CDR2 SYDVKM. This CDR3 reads CASCPRFFYEQYF. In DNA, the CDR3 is TGTGCCAGCTGCCCACGCTTTTTCTACGAGCAGTACTTC.

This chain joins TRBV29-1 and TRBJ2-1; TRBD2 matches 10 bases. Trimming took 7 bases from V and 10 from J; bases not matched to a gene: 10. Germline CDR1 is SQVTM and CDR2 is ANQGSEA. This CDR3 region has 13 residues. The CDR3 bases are TGCAGCGGGGAGCGGGGGGGAACGGGGGAGCAGTTCTTC. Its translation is CSGERGGTGEQFF.

DNA for the CDR3: TGTGCCAGCAGGCCGGGACAGGGCTATGGCTACACCTTC. Translated: CASRPGQGYGYTF. The chain recombines TRBV12-3 or TRBV12-4 with TRBJ1-2, with 9 bases aligning to TRBD1. The CDR3 spans 13 residues. Trimming cost V 6 bases and J 4 bases; bases outside gene matches: 3.

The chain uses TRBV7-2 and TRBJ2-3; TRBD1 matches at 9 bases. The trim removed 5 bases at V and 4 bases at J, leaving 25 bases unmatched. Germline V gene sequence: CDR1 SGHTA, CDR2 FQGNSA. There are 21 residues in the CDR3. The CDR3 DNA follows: TGTGCCAGCAGCGTCAGCGAACAGGGGGCCAATAACTTAAGAAGGCCAGATACGCAGTATTTT. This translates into CASSVSEQGANNLRRPDTQYF.

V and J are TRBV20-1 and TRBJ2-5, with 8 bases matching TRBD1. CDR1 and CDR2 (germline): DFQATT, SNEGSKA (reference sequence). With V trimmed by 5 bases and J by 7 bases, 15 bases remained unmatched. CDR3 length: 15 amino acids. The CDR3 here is CSALHQGQGVGTQYF. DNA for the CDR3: TGCAGTGCTTTACACCAAGGACAGGGCGTGGGGACCCAGTACTTC.

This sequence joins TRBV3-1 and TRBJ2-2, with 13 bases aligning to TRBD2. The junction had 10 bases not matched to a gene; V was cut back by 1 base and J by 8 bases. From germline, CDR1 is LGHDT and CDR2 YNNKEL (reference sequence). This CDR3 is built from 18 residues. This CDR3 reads CASSQVLTSGGAKGELFF. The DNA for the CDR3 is TGTGCCAGCAGCCAAGTCCTCACTAGCGGGGGGGCTAAAGGGGAGCTGTTTTTT.